This passage covers 32 T cell receptor beta chains from one sample sequenced in a study of T cell repertoires in ileal Crohn's disease. Sequenced by immunoSEQ multiplex PCR; TCRdb stores in-frame clones only, minus some. The table records some 3,400 clones, approximately 91% of them present only once. Sequenced sample: ileal tissue. The receptor source for this set is an adult with Crohn's disease.

The V gene is TRBV7-6, the J gene TRBJ1-3; tentative D call: TRBD1 (5 bases). V lost 2 bases to trimming and J lost 6 bases, with 11 bases between them. Germline CDR1 reads SGHVS; CDR2 reads FNYEAQ. The CDR3 has 14 amino acids. This chain's CDR3 is CASSLSQGTNTIYF. The DNA for the CDR3 is TGTGCCAGCAGCTTAAGTCAGGGTACAAACACCATATATTTT. Based on the CDR3 plus reference TRBV7-6 and TRBJ1-3, the full variable domain is GAGVSQSPRYKVTKRGQDVALRCDPISGHVSLYWYRQALGQGPEFLTYFNYEAQQDKSGLPNDRFSAERPEGSISTLTIQRTEQRDSAMYRCASSLSQGTNTIYFGEGSWLTVV.

V gene TRBV29-1 combines with J gene TRBJ1-6, with D possibly being TRBD1 (5 bases). V lost 2 bases and J 10 bases, leaving 15 bases between the germline ends. CDR1 is SQVTM and CDR2 is ANQGSEA in the germline V gene. The CDR3 has 14 residues. This CDR3 is CSVERGREESPLHF. CDR3 in DNA: TGCAGCGTTGAACGGGGCAGGGAAGAGTCACCCCTCCACTTT.

The genes are TRBV18 and TRBJ2-1, with 14 nucleotides matching TRBD2. The CDR3 totals 16 residues. The germline gives CDR1 KGHSH, CDR2 LQKENI. V lost 5 bases to trimming and J lost 3 bases; unmatched junction nucleotides: 3. The CDR3 sequence is CASSSGTSGGYNEQFF. The CDR3 region has the DNA TGTGCCAGCTCAAGTGGGACTAGCGGGGGCTACAATGAGCAGTTCTTC. Complete variable domain (other parts from reference TRBV18 and TRBJ2-1): NAGVMQNPRHLVRRRGQEARLRCSPMKGHSHVYWYRQLPEEGLKFMVYLQKENIIDESGMPKERFSAEFPKEGPSILRIQQVVRGDSAAYFCASSSGTSGGYNEQFFGPGTRLTVL.

The chain links TRBV5-1 to TRBJ1-4, with 7 bases lining up with TRBD1. Germline values: CDR1 SGHRS, CDR2 YFSETQ. CDR3 length: 14 amino acids. V shed 0 bases and J 6 bases; nucleotides not matched to a gene: 2. This chain's CDR3 is CASSLAGGYEKLFF. The CDR3 DNA follows: TGCGCCAGCAGCTTGGCAGGGGGTTATGAAAAACTGTTTTTT.

The chain recombines TRBV11-2 with TRBJ2-7, with a possible D match to TRBD2 (6 bases). Trimming stripped 4 bases from V and 3 bases from J, with 16 bases between. This CDR3 contains 15 residues. The germline V gene encodes CDR1 SGHAT and CDR2 FQNNGV. The CDR3 spells CASSSSPGTYYEQYF. The CDR3 DNA reads TGTGCCAGCAGCTCTTCCCCCGGGACTTACTACGAGCAGTACTTC.

The gene calls are TRBV2 and TRBJ2-7; D may correspond to TRBD1 or TRBD2 (5 bases each). Trimming cost V 8 bases and J 0 bases, with 14 bases left between them. Germline V gene sequence: CDR1 SNHLY, CDR2 FYNNEI. The CDR3 has 14 residues. The CDR3 protein is CASGRDGGSYEQYF. The CDR3 DNA is TGTGCCAGCGGCCGGGACGGCGGCTCCTACGAGCAGTACTTC.

The genes are TRBV6-1 and TRBJ2-1; TRBD1 matches at 7 bases. CDR1 is MNHNS, CDR2 SASEGT, per germline. This CDR3 has 14 amino acids. V dropped 8 bases and J dropped 2; count of bases not matched to a gene: 6. CDR3 residues: CASSWGQTYNEQFF. The CDR3 DNA follows: TGTGCCAGCTCATGGGGACAGACCTACAATGAGCAGTTCTTC.

The rearrangement uses TRBV14 and TRBJ1-1; unclear D gene. V gave up 1 base and J gave up 1 base, with 10 bases separating them. Germline CDR1 and CDR2: SGHDN and FVKESK. CDR3 length: 15 residues. The CDR3 DNA sequence: TGTGCCAGCAGCCAAGTTGCAGGTGGGAACACTGAAGCTTTCTTT. It yields the protein CASSQVAGGNTEAFF.

The rearrangement links TRBV18 to TRBJ1-5; D unclear. The CDR3 covers 16 residues. Germline-derived CDR1 and CDR2 are KGHSH and LQKENI. Trimming left V 5 bases short and J 5 bases short, with 19 bases between. CDR3 protein: CASSAPGVQLYQPQHF. In DNA form, the CDR3 reads TGTGCCAGCTCAGCGCCCGGGGTTCAGCTCTATCAGCCCCAGCATTTT. Combining the CDR3 with reference TRBV18 and TRBJ1-5 gives the whole variable domain NAGVMQNPRHLVRRRGQEARLRCSPMKGHSHVYWYRQLPEEGLKFMVYLQKENIIDESGMPKERFSAEFPKEGPSILRIQQVVRGDSAAYFCASSAPGVQLYQPQHFGDGTRLSIL.

The chain recombines TRBV5-1 with TRBJ2-2; D ambiguous. Germline CDR1 SGHRS, CDR2 YFSETQ. The CDR3 totals 14 residues. V was shortened by 1 base and J by 1 base, with 5 bases between the two germline ends. CDR3 region: CASSLWENTGELFF. The CDR3 DNA reads as TGCGCCAGCAGCTTGTGGGAGAACACCGGGGAGCTGTTTTTT.

CDR3 sequence (DNA): TGTGCCAGTAGTAGTCTAGCGGGAGTTGAGCAGTACTTC. Its protein product is CASSSLAGVEQYF. The rearrangement joins TRBV19 to TRBJ2-7; TRBD2 aligns across 10 bases. From germline, CDR1 is LNHDA and CDR2 SQIVND (reference sequence). V was clipped by 4 bases and J by 7 bases; unmatched bases: 4. This CDR3 has 13 amino acids.

The chain uses TRBV28 and TRBJ1-5; 7 bases align to TRBD1. The CDR3 consists of 15 residues. Per germline, CDR1 MDHEN and CDR2 SYDVKM. Losses at the gene ends were 5 bases for V and 1 base for J; bases not matched to a gene: 5. In DNA form, the CDR3 reads TGTGCCAGCAGTCCCCAGACAGGGAGCAATCAGCCCCAGCATTTT. Amino acids: CASSPQTGSNQPQHF.

The chain joins TRBV2 to TRBJ1-4; 10 bases map to TRBD1. This CDR3 is built from 13 residues. Germline V gene lookup returns CDR1 SNHLY and CDR2 FYNNEI. The V segment lost 6 bases and the J segment 7 bases; nucleotides outside the gene matches: 2. DNA of the CDR3: TGTGCCAGCAGCGACAGGGGGCGTGAAAAACTGTTTTTT. It yields the protein CASSDRGREKLFF.

V gene TRBV7-8 combines with J gene TRBJ2-1; 10 bases are a match to TRBD2. Germline CDR1 and CDR2: SGHVS and FQNEAQ. With V trimmed by 5 bases and J by 7 bases, 8 bases remained unmatched. The CDR3 consists of 15 residues. The CDR3 reads CASSTSGGALNEQFF. The CDR3 bases are TGTGCCAGCAGCACAAGCGGGGGGGCATTGAATGAGCAGTTCTTC.

The rearrangement links TRBV6-5 to TRBJ2-7, with D perhaps assigned TRBD1 or TRBD2 (5 bases each). Germline V CDR1 and CDR2: MNHEY, SVGAGI. Trimming cost V 0 bases and J 4 bases, with 10 bases left between them. The CDR3 is 14 residues long. The CDR3 sequence: CASSYSGPLYEQYF. The CDR3 DNA reads TGTGCCAGCAGTTACTCGGGACCGCTATACGAGCAGTACTTC.

The chain combines TRBV2 with TRBJ1-1; D possibly corresponds to TRBD1 (6 bases). The CDR3 totals 14 residues. CDR1 is SNHLY and CDR2 is FYNNEI in the germline V gene. V shed 2 bases and J shed 1 base, with 8 bases lying between them. DNA for the CDR3: TGTGCCAGCAGTGAAAGAGGGGGGAACACTGAAGCTTTCTTT. It is translated as CASSERGGNTEAFF.

The chain links TRBV4-2 to TRBJ1-5; D unclear. Germline V lookup: CDR1 LGHNA, CDR2 YNFKEQ. Trimming cost V 0 bases and J 4 bases, with 7 bases left between them. The CDR3 has 14 amino acids. Here the CDR3 reads CASSQEAVNQPQHF. CDR3 DNA sequence: TGTGCCAGCAGCCAAGAAGCGGTGAATCAGCCCCAGCATTTT.

The V call is TRBV4-2, the J call TRBJ2-7, with 8 bases matching TRBD2. Germline V gene data show CDR1 as LGHNA and CDR2 as YNFKEQ. Unmatched junction bases numbered 9, after V lost 0 bases and J lost 2 bases. This CDR3 contains 17 residues. This CDR3 reads CASSQDGPGGRTYEQYF. The CDR3 DNA reads as TGTGCCAGCAGCCAAGATGGTCCGGGCGGGAGGACCTACGAGCAGTACTTC.

The rearrangement joins TRBV18 to TRBJ2-7; D perhaps matches TRBD2 (6 bases). Between the trimmed V and J ends, which lost 2 bases and 4 bases, there was a span of 9 bases. Per the germline V gene, CDR1 is KGHSH and CDR2 is LQKENI. CDR3 length equals 13 residues. CDR3 DNA sequence: TGTGCCAGCTCACCATTTGGAGGGTACGAGCAGTACTTC. Its translation: CASSPFGGYEQYF.

This chain joins TRBV2 and TRBJ2-7; TRBD1 matches 7 bases. The V gene's germline CDR1 is SNHLY and CDR2 FYNNEI. After removal of 4 bases from V and 6 bases from J, the junction contained 0 bases not matched to a gene. This CDR3 contains 11 residues. The CDR3 nucleotides are TGTGCCAGCAGTGGACAGGGCGAGCAGTACTTC. This codes for CASSGQGEQYF. Full variable domain (remainder filled in from reference TRBV2 and TRBJ2-7): EPEVTQTPSHQVTQMGQEVILRCVPISNHLYFYWYRQILGQKVEFLVSFYNNEISEKSEIFDDQFSVERPDGSNFTLKIRSTKLEDSAMYFCASSGQGEQYFGPGTRLTVT.

This clone was recorded only once. This sequence joins TRBV7-9 and TRBJ2-1; TRBD2 matches at 8 bases. Germline loops: CDR1 SEHNR, CDR2 FQNEAQ (reference sequence). This CDR3 has 16 amino acids. V gave up 1 base and J gave up 9 bases; unmatched junction bases: 11. Here the CDR3 reads CASSLGSRGGPSEQFF. CDR3 bases: TGTGCCAGCAGCTTAGGCTCTCGGGGGGGCCCCAGTGAGCAGTTCTTC.

This clone was observed a handful of times. This chain connects TRBV28 to TRBJ1-1; no firm D call. Germline assignment: CDR1 MDHEN and CDR2 SYDVKM. The CDR3 has 12 amino acids. V lost 5 bases to trimming and J lost 5 bases, with 9 bases between them. CDR3 sequence: CASSRTATEAFF. The DNA for the CDR3 is TGTGCCAGCAGTAGGACGGCAACTGAAGCTTTCTTT.

J is TRBJ2-3 and V is TRBV19; tentatively, D is TRBD2 (6 bases). CDR3 size: 15 residues. The V and J ends lost 5 bases and 4 bases respectively, with 16 bases between them. CDR1 is LNHDA and CDR2 is SQIVND in the germline V gene (reference sequence). The CDR3 bases are TGTGCCAGTAGTCGGAGGGGTTTGGGGCCAGATACGCAGTATTTT. This sequence encodes CASSRRGLGPDTQYF.

This clone was detected only once. The chain couples TRBV28 to TRBJ2-7; 9 bases match TRBD2. Germline V gives CDR1 MDHEN, CDR2 SYDVKM. This CDR3 is built from 15 residues. The junction had 9 bases not matched to a gene; V was cut back by 4 bases and J by 5 bases. The CDR3 here is CASSSGIAGVHEQYF. The DNA for the CDR3 is TGTGCCAGCAGTTCCGGAATAGCGGGAGTTCACGAGCAGTACTTC.

The V gene is TRBV28, the J gene TRBJ2-7; 7 positions agree with TRBD2. Germline V lookup: CDR1 MDHEN, CDR2 SYDVKM. V lost 2 bases to trimming and J lost 6 bases; unmatched junction nucleotides: 13. The CDR3 length is 16 residues. The CDR3 region is CASSLNSGGRVGEQYF. Here the CDR3 DNA reads TGTGCCAGCAGTTTAAATTCGGGCGGGAGAGTTGGCGAGCAGTACTTC.

This clone appeared a single time. This chain uses TRBV10-2 with TRBJ2-5; D is unclear. The CDR3 is 15 residues long. V was clipped by 3 bases and J by 1 base, with 12 bases between them. Germline V gene data show CDR1 as WSHSY and CDR2 as SAAADI. CDR3: CASSEIPTAQETQYF. The CDR3 nucleotides are TGCGCCAGCAGTGAAATCCCAACTGCCCAAGAGACCCAGTACTTC.

With respect to this clone: Compared with germline, one end of the junction differs, possibly owing to a read error. The V call is TRBV10-2, the J call TRBJ2-7, with TRBD2 matching over 11 bases. CDR3 length: 17 amino acids. CDR1 and CDR2 (germline): WSHSY, SAAADI. In DNA, the CDR3 is TGCGTCAGCAGAGGGAGGGCTAGCGGGGGGCCTTCCTACGAGCAGTACTTC. The encoded protein is CVSRGRASGGPSYEQYF.

The chain carries TRBV15 and TRBJ1-1, with 8 bases lining up with TRBD1. The CDR3 has 14 residues. Germline CDR1 LNHNV, CDR2 YYDKDF (reference sequence). The junction had 9 bases not matched to a gene; V was cut back by 5 bases and J by 7 bases. The CDR3 loop is CATSDPDRAIEAFF. The CDR3 nucleotides are TGTGCCACCAGCGATCCGGACAGGGCAATTGAAGCTTTCTTT.

J is TRBJ2-7 and V is TRBV1. TRBV1 is described as a pseudogene. The CDR3 covers 17 residues. In DNA, the CDR3 is TGCACCAGCAGCCAAGGTTTGATCCTGGTATATCGGCACGAGCAGTACTTC. Its protein product is CTSSQGLILVYRHEQYF.

The chain links TRBV7-3 to TRBJ2-5; 10 positions agree with TRBD1. The CDR3 extends over 15 amino acids. After removal of 4 bases from V and 5 bases from J, the junction contained 7 bases not matched to a gene. CDR1 is SGHTA and CDR2 is FQGTGA in the germline V gene. The CDR3 nucleotides are TGTGCCAGCAGCTCTACCGGGACAGGGGTTGAGACCCAGTACTTC. Encoded protein: CASSSTGTGVETQYF.

The rearrangement uses TRBV10-2 and TRBJ2-3; D might be TRBD2 (5 bases). Germline V CDR1 and CDR2: WSHSY, SAAADI. CDR3 length: 16 amino acids. V lost 1 base and J 3 bases, leaving 14 bases between the germline ends. The CDR3 here is CASSELSGIATDTQYF. For the CDR3, the DNA is TGCGCCAGCAGTGAGTTAAGCGGAATAGCGACAGATACGCAGTATTTT.

Of note for this clone: The sample contains more than one DNA sequence encoding this CDR3. The rearrangement joins TRBV11-3 to TRBJ2-1; D gene uncertain. The CDR3 covers 13 residues. V dropped 1 base and J dropped 10 bases, with 11 bases sitting between them. Germline V gives CDR1 SGHNT, CDR2 YENEEA. The CDR3 coding sequence is TGTGCCAGCAGCTTAGGTGGGCGGCGGGAGCAGTTCTTC. Translating gives CASSLGGRREQFF.